This TCR beta chain was sequenced for a study of monozygotic twins with inflammatory bowel disease. Using the 5' RACE reads, TCRdb records one entry per CDR3 protein without DNA. Recorded for this sample: 170,000 or so distinct CDR3 sequences. Germline assignment: CDR1 DFQATT and CDR2 SNEGSKA (reference sequence). This CDR3 has 14 residues. The chain carries TRBV20-1 and TRBJ1-5. The origin of this receptor is a human donor with ulcerative colitis or Crohn's disease, or a healthy co-twin of an affected twin (not recorded which). The sequencing input was blood. The CDR3 reads CSASGGNSNQPQHF.